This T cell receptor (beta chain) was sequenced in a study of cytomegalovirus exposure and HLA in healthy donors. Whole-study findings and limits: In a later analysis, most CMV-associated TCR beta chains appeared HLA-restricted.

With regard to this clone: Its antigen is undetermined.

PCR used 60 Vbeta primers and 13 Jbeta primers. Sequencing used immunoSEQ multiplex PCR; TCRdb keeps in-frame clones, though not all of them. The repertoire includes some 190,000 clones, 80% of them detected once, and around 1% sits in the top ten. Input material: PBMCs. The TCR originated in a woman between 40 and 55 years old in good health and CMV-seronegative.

DNA for the CDR3: TGCGCCAGCAGCCTGGGGGGAGGCGATGAGCAGTTCTTC. Its translation is CASSLGGGDEQFF. This chain uses TRBV4-1 with TRBJ2-1, with D possibly TRBD2 on 6 matching bases. V gave up 4 bases and J gave up 8 bases, with 12 bases separating them. This CDR3 comprises 13 residues. The germline CDR1 and CDR2 sequences are MGHRA and YSYEKL.